The TCR beta chain under discussion was sequenced for a study of CD4+ T cells in melanoma. Trimming cost V 3 bases and J 5 bases, with 13 bases left between them. The CDR3 extends over 15 amino acids. CDR1 MNHEY and CDR2 SMNVEV come from the germline V gene (reference sequence). The protocol was immunoSEQ multiplex PCR, while the TCRdb copy is restricted to in-frame clones and leaves out a portion. There are around 100,000 clones in the sample; over 80% occur only once, and roughly 3.5% lies in the top ten. This chain connects TRBV27 to TRBJ2-2; D is unresolved. The sequence derives from a human donor with melanoma. Sequencing was carried out using peripheral blood. The CDR3 sequence: CASSFQAPVTGELFF. DNA for the CDR3: TGTGCCAGCAGTTTTCAGGCCCCCGTAACCGGGGAGCTGTTTTTT.